This T cell receptor beta chain appears in the sequencing data of a study of T cells in Graves' hyperthyroidism and ophthalmopathy. This clonotype was counted at least ten times. RNA transcripts yielded amplified TCR beta CDR3 regions. The HTBI set primed first-round TCR CDR3 RT-PCR. TCRdb re-analysed the multiplex PCR reads in MiXCR, keeping a single row per CDR3 protein. In the table there are about 520,000 distinct CDR3 sequences, about a fifth of which are singletons. The CDR3 sequence is 16 residues long. J gave up 5 bases and V 8 bases, and 16 bases lay outside the gene matches. The rearrangement uses TRBV12-3 or TRBV12-4 and TRBJ1-1, with TRBD1 identical over 8 bases. Sequenced input: blood. The receptor comes from a man aged 18 to 29 with Graves' hyperthyroidism. The DNA for the CDR3 is TGTGCCAGCGCCAAGAAGGCAGGGGGCTGGGGAACTGAAGCTTTCTTT. This codes for CASAKKAGGWGTEAFF.